One sample yielded the 28 T cell receptor beta chains listed below, sequenced in a study of cytomegalovirus exposure and HLA in healthy donors. The PCR used 60 Vbeta and 13 Jbeta primers. Clones were sequenced by immunoSEQ multiplex PCR, and TCRdb holds only the in-frame ones, with some missing. Among fewer than 200,000 clones, more than 65% were seen once, and the ten largest hold 2.5% to 3%. The sample was PBMCs. These TCRs come from a woman aged 35 to 49 in good health and CMV-seropositive.

V and J are TRBV7-9 and TRBJ1-2, with D possibly TRBD1 on 5 matching bases. Trimming stripped 3 bases from V and 2 bases from J, with 10 bases between. In germline, CDR1 is SEHNR, CDR2 FQNEAQ (reference sequence). The CDR3 totals 14 residues. The CDR3 loop is CASSLQGLNYGYTF. The CDR3 DNA sequence: TGTGCCAGCAGCTTGCAGGGCTTGAACTATGGCTACACCTTC. The whole variable domain, filled in from reference TRBV7-9 and TRBJ1-2, reads DTGVSQNPRHKITKRGQNVTFRCDPISEHNRLYWYRQTLGQGPEFLTYFQNEAQLEKSRLLSDRFSAERPKGSFSTLEIQRTEQGDSAMYLCASSLQGLNYGYTFGSGTRLTVV.

This clone was counted a few times. The V gene is TRBV6-5, the J gene TRBJ1-2; 8 bases agree with TRBD1. CDR3 length: 16 amino acids. Germline V lookup: CDR1 MNHEY, CDR2 SVGAGI. Unmatched junction bases numbered 13, after V lost 3 bases and J lost 7 bases. The CDR3 protein is CASSYNPPQGASGYTF. Written as DNA, the CDR3 is TGTGCCAGCAGTTATAACCCCCCCCAGGGGGCATCTGGCTACACCTTC.

The rearrangement links TRBV11-3 to TRBJ2-7, with 8 bases aligning to TRBD1. Germline lookup yields CDR1 SGHNT and CDR2 YENEEA. This CDR3 region has 15 residues. Trimming removed 1 base from V and 2 bases from J; junction bases left unmatched: 4. The CDR3 DNA sequence: TGTGCCAGCAGCTTAGGGACAGGGAGGACCTACGAGCAGTACTTC. It specifies CASSLGTGRTYEQYF.

The gene calls are TRBV9 and TRBJ2-5; a weak D match, TRBD2 (6 bases). The germline V gene encodes CDR1 SGDLS and CDR2 YYNGEE. V lost 4 bases and J lost 5, with 18 bases in between. The CDR3 extends over 15 amino acids. The CDR3 sequence: CASSLGGRYGETQYF. The CDR3 DNA is TGTGCCAGCAGCCTCGGAGGGAGGTACGGGGAGACCCAGTACTTC.

This chain joins TRBV5-4 and TRBJ2-2, with D possibly being TRBD1 (5 bases). Germline values: CDR1 SGHNT, CDR2 YYREEE (reference sequence). The CDR3 loop spans 14 amino acids. With 3 bases removed from V and 5 bases from J, the gap between germline ends came to 11 bases. CDR3: CASSYQGPTGELFF. The CDR3 DNA reads as TGTGCCAGCAGCTACCAGGGCCCAACCGGGGAGCTGTTTTTT. Full variable domain (missing parts from reference TRBV5-4 and TRBJ2-2): ETGVTQSPTHLIKTRGQQVTLRCSSQSGHNTVSWYQQALGQGPQFIFQYYREEENGRGNFPPRFSGLQFPNYSSELNVNALELDDSALYLCASSYQGPTGELFFGEGSRLTVL.

The V and J genes are TRBV7-2 and TRBJ1-1; D is unclear. V was cut by 3 bases and J by 5 bases, with 7 bases left in between. In germline, CDR1 is SGHTA, CDR2 FQGNSA. This CDR3 is built from 12 residues. Here the CDR3 reads CASSFKETEAFF. The CDR3, as DNA: TGTGCCAGCAGCTTTAAGGAGACTGAAGCTTTCTTT.

The V gene is TRBV7-6, the J gene TRBJ1-2, with 9 bases lining up with TRBD1. The junction had 4 bases not matched to a gene; V was cut back by 5 bases and J by 6 bases. Looked up from germline, CDR1 is SGHVS and CDR2 is FNYEAQ. CDR3 size: 13 residues. The CDR3: CASSPGQGNGYTF. Here the CDR3 DNA reads TGTGCCAGCAGCCCTGGACAGGGGAATGGCTACACCTTC.

This chain connects TRBV2 to TRBJ2-1, with 9 bases that match TRBD2. The V and J ends lost 4 bases and 7 bases, in that order; junction bases with no gene match: 8. Germline loops: CDR1 SNHLY, CDR2 FYNNEI. The CDR3 extends over 15 amino acids. The CDR3 DNA is TGTGCCAGCAGTGGGTTTAGCGGGGGAGGGAATGAGCAGTTCTTC. Its protein is CASSGFSGGGNEQFF.

The chain links TRBV28 to TRBJ2-1; 13 bases are shared with TRBD2. The CDR3 is 16 amino acids. Germline V gene data show CDR1 as MDHEN and CDR2 as SYDVKM. Unmatched junction bases numbered 10, after V lost 6 bases and J lost 8 bases. The CDR3 DNA sequence: TGTGCCAGCAGCTCGGGGGGACTAGCGGGGTTCGATGAGCAGTTCTTC. Its translation is CASSSGGLAGFDEQFF.

The chain uses TRBV7-6 and TRBJ1-2; TRBD1 matches at 7 bases. Germline V lookup: CDR1 SGHVS, CDR2 FNYEAQ. The CDR3 has 15 residues. Germline trimming cut 11 bases from V and 6 bases from J; bases unmatched to any gene: 18. This CDR3 is CALGMKGARVDGYTF. The CDR3 DNA reads TGTGCCCTAGGTATGAAGGGGGCGCGGGTGGATGGCTACACCTTC.

The chain recombines TRBV16 with TRBJ2-1, with 8 bases matching TRBD2. The germline gives CDR1 KGHSY, CDR2 FQNENV. V was clipped by 4 bases and J by 4 bases; unmatched bases: 9. The CDR3 spans 16 residues. Here the CDR3 reads CASSLPSGGPYNEQFF. CDR3 nucleotides: TGTGCCAGCAGCCTTCCTTCGGGAGGGCCATACAATGAGCAGTTCTTC.

In nucleotides, the CDR3 is TGTGCCAGCAGCGCGGGAGGGGCTGGGGCCAACGTCCTGACTTTC. Translation gives CASSAGGAGANVLTF. This chain connects TRBV9 to TRBJ2-6; 8 nucleotides align to TRBD2. CDR1 SGDLS and CDR2 YYNGEE come from the germline V gene. After removal of 3 bases from V and 2 bases from J, the junction contained 1 base not matched to a gene. CDR3 length: 15 amino acids.

V usage is TRBV7-2 and J usage is TRBJ2-5, with a tentative D call TRBD1 (5 bases). The J call is uncertain, as TRBJ2-7 better fits the DNA end. The germline V gene encodes CDR1 SGHTA and CDR2 FQGNSA. This CDR3 is 14 amino acids long. CDR3: CASSREQGSYEQYF. CDR3 in DNA: TGTGCCAGCAGCCGAGAGCAGGGCTCCTACGAGCAGTACTTC.

The rearrangement uses TRBV5-1 and TRBJ2-1; 7 bases map to TRBD1. The germline gives CDR1 SGHRS, CDR2 YFSETQ. The length of the CDR3 is 16 residues. V gave up 2 bases and J gave up 0 bases; unmatched junction bases: 5. The CDR3 sequence: CASSFGQASSYNEQFF. CDR3 DNA: TGCGCCAGCAGCTTCGGACAGGCTAGCTCCTACAATGAGCAGTTCTTC.

The CDR3 is CASIGQASTNYGYTF. The DNA for the CDR3 is TGTGCCAGCATCGGACAGGCCTCTACTAACTATGGCTACACCTTC. The rearrangement joins TRBV9 to TRBJ1-2; 7 bases are shared with TRBD1. The germline gives CDR1 SGDLS, CDR2 YYNGEE. This CDR3 comprises 15 residues. Losses at the gene ends were 6 bases for V and 0 bases for J; bases not matched to a gene: 8.

With regard to this clone: One end of the junction is discordant with germline, which a read error may explain. The chain combines TRBV7-7 with TRBJ2-3; D perhaps matches TRBD2 (6 bases). Germline assignment: CDR1 SSHAT and CDR2 FNYEAQ (reference sequence). The CDR3 length is 15 residues. CDR3 in amino acids: CASSLAGGSGHTQYF. CDR3 DNA sequence: TGTGCTAGCAGCTTAGCCGGGGGATCCGGACATACGCAGTATTTT.

This clone has a handful of counts. This sequence joins TRBV4-1 and TRBJ1-1; D unclear. V was pared by 6 bases and J by 3 bases, with 11 bases between. The CDR3 is 13 residues long. Germline V lookup: CDR1 MGHRA, CDR2 YSYEKL. CDR3 bases: TGCGCCAGCAGTCGGGAGGTGGACACTGAAGCTTTCTTT. This codes for CASSREVDTEAFF.

This clone was detected only a few times. The rearrangement links TRBV15 to TRBJ2-7, with TRBD1 matching over 10 bases. The V gene's germline CDR1 is LNHNV and CDR2 YYDKDF (reference sequence). The V segment lost 0 bases and the J segment 5 bases; nucleotides outside the gene matches: 10. The CDR3 totals 17 residues. CDR3: CATSRERVGTGENEQYF. CDR3 sequence (DNA): TGTGCCACCAGCAGAGAGAGGGTCGGGACAGGGGAAAACGAGCAGTACTTC. Using reference TRBV15 and TRBJ2-7 for the parts outside the CDR3, the full variable domain is DAMVIQNPRYQVTQFGKPVTLSCSQTLNHNVMYWYQQKSSQAPKLLFHYYDKDFNNEADTPDNFQSRRPNTSFCFLDIRSPGLGDTAMYLCATSRERVGTGENEQYFGPGTRLTVT.

This chain connects TRBV5-1 to TRBJ2-3; D perhaps matches TRBD1 (6 bases). Germline CDR1 is SGHRS and CDR2 is YFSETQ. Trimming took 0 bases from V and 0 from J, leaving 8 bases between them. The CDR3 runs 15 residues. This chain's CDR3 is CASSLGDRSTDTQYF. The CDR3, as DNA: TGCGCCAGCAGCTTGGGAGACAGGAGCACAGATACGCAGTATTTT.

The genes are TRBV6-6 and TRBJ1-2; TRBD1 is a possible D gene (6 bases). Germline V gene data show CDR1 as MNHNY and CDR2 as SVGAGI (reference sequence). This CDR3 has 13 amino acids. V was trimmed by 6 bases and J by 3 bases, leaving 11 bases between them. The CDR3: CASRETGYYGYTF. CDR3 DNA sequence: TGTGCCAGCAGGGAGACAGGCTACTATGGCTACACCTTC.

The J gene is TRBJ2-5, the V gene TRBV6-5; 15 bases map to TRBD2. CDR1 MNHEY and CDR2 SVGAGI come from the germline V gene. V shed 8 bases, J shed 5 bases, and the junction held 3 bases outside the gene matches. CDR3 length: 14 amino acids. The CDR3 here is CASGLAGGRETQYF. In DNA, the CDR3 is TGTGCCAGCGGACTAGCGGGAGGGCGTGAGACCCAGTACTTC.

The genes are TRBV5-1 and TRBJ2-3; 11 bases line up with TRBD2. The CDR3 spans 16 residues. With V trimmed by 4 bases and J by 0 bases, 4 bases remained unmatched. The germline gives CDR1 SGHRS, CDR2 YFSETQ. Written as DNA, the CDR3 is TGCGCCAGCAGCAGATGGACTAGCGGGAGCACAGATACGCAGTATTTT. This sequence encodes CASSRWTSGSTDTQYF.

The CDR3 nucleotides are TGCGCCAGCAGCTTGGGCGGGGGGGATGGCTACACCTTC. It is translated as CASSLGGGDGYTF. The chain is built from TRBV5-1 and TRBJ1-2; possible D gene TRBD1, 5 bases. Germline V lookup: CDR1 SGHRS, CDR2 YFSETQ. The ends were cut back, 0 bases at V and 6 bases at J, with 9 bases in the middle. The CDR3 runs 13 residues. Based on the CDR3 plus reference TRBV5-1 and TRBJ1-2, the full variable domain is KAGVTQTPRYLIKTRGQQVTLSCSPISGHRSVSWYQQTPGQGLQFLFEYFSETQRNKGNFPGRFSGRQFSNSRSEMNVSTLELGDSALYLCASSLGGGDGYTFGSGTRLTVV.

The chain links TRBV9 to TRBJ2-7; D is possibly TRBD1 (7 bases). CDR1 and CDR2 (germline): SGDLS, YYNGEE. The CDR3 length is 13 residues. V shed 4 bases and J shed 7 bases, with 15 bases lying between them. The DNA of the CDR3 is TGTGCCAGCAGCCCAGGGGGGAATCGTGAGCAGTACTTC. Translating it yields CASSPGGNREQYF.

In regard to this clone: Additional DNA sequences in this sample encode the identical CDR3. The CDR3 protein is CASSLQGGSYEQYF. The CDR3 region has the DNA TGTGCCAGCAGCTTACAGGGGGGCTCCTACGAGCAGTACTTC. The chain couples TRBV7-2 to TRBJ2-7; D possibly corresponds to TRBD1 (7 bases). Germline CDR1 is SGHTA and CDR2 is FQGNSA. There are 14 residues in the CDR3. V lost 2 bases and J lost 0, with 8 bases in between. Together with reference TRBV7-2 and TRBJ2-7, the CDR3 gives the full variable domain: GAGVSQSPSNKVTEKGKDVELRCDPISGHTALYWYRQSLGQGLEFLIYFQGNSAPDKSGLPSDRFSAERTGGSVSTLTIQRTQQEDSAVYLCASSLQGGSYEQYFGPGTRLTVT.

The genes are TRBV5-1 and TRBJ2-1; 11 bases agree with TRBD1. Germline trimming cut 4 bases from V and 6 bases from J; bases unmatched to any gene: 12. There are 17 residues in the CDR3. The V gene's germline CDR1 is SGHRS and CDR2 YFSETQ. The CDR3 bases are TGCGCCAGCAGCAACCGGGACAGGGGGGTTTACGGCAATGAGCAGTTCTTC. It yields the protein CASSNRDRGVYGNEQFF. Complete variable domain (other parts from reference TRBV5-1 and TRBJ2-1): KAGVTQTPRYLIKTRGQQVTLSCSPISGHRSVSWYQQTPGQGLQFLFEYFSETQRNKGNFPGRFSGRQFSNSRSEMNVSTLELGDSALYLCASSNRDRGVYGNEQFFGPGTRLTVL.

V usage is TRBV7-9 and J usage is TRBJ2-7, with a weak D call TRBD2 (6 bases). This CDR3 comprises 12 residues. From germline, CDR1 is SEHNR and CDR2 FQNEAQ (reference sequence). Trimming took off 5 bases at V and 6 bases at J, with 11 bases between the two ends. The CDR3 sequence is CASSRGTFEQYF. Written as DNA, the CDR3 is TGTGCCAGCAGCCGGGGGACCTTCGAGCAGTACTTC. Looking up the rest from reference TRBV7-9 and TRBJ2-7 gives the full variable domain: DTGVSQNPRHKITKRGQNVTFRCDPISEHNRLYWYRQTLGQGPEFLTYFQNEAQLEKSRLLSDRFSAERPKGSFSTLEIQRTEQGDSAMYLCASSRGTFEQYFGPGTRLTVT.

There are a few counts of this clone. The chain links TRBV6-1 to TRBJ1-5, with 8 positions matching TRBD1. The CDR3 contains 14 residues. The junction had 0 bases not matched to a gene; V was cut back by 4 bases and J by 1 base. Germline values: CDR1 MNHNS, CDR2 SASEGT. CDR3 amino acids: CASSGTGSNQPQHF. The CDR3 nucleotides are TGTGCCAGCAGTGGGACAGGGAGCAATCAGCCCCAGCATTTT.